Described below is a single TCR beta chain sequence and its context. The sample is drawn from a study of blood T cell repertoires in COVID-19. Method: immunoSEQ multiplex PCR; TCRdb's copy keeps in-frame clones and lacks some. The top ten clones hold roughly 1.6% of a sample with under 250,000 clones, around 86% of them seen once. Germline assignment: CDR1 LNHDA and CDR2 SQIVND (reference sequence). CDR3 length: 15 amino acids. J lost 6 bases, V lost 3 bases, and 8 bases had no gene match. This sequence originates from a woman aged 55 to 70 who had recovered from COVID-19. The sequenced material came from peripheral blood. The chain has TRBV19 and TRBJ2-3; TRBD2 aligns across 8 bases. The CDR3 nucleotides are TGTGCCAGTAGTATTAAGGGACTAGAAAGGGATACGCAGTATTTT. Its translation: CASSIKGLERDTQYF.